These 25 T cell receptor beta chains came from one sample sequenced in a study of T cells in Graves' hyperthyroidism and ophthalmopathy (dated by TCRdb to the late 2010s). The library was produced with multiplex PCR. Reads for this sample came from an Illumina HiSeq 2000. TCR beta CDR3 regions were amplified from RNA transcripts. For the first round of RT-PCR on the TCR CDR3, the HTBI primer set was used together with the Qiagen OneStep RT-PCR kit. TCRdb took the public reads, trimmed them with fastp at Q25, ran MiXCR for clone calling and kept in-frame beta chains. Merged by CDR3 protein, the rows form single entries marked with the most common genes and DNA. Across this sample there are hundreds of thousands of distinct CDR3 sequences, with approximately 15% seen only once. The top ten clonotypes cover roughly 7.4% of the sample. The sequencing sample was made of blood. The receptors stem from a woman aged 18-35 years with Graves' hyperthyroidism.

The gene calls are TRBV5-1 and TRBJ2-1, with 7 bases aligning to TRBD2. Unmatched junction bases numbered 14, after V lost 6 bases and J lost 8 bases. Germline V gene sequence: CDR1 SGHRS, CDR2 YFSETQ. The length of the CDR3 is 15 residues. This CDR3 is CASTSSSGQPHEQFF. DNA for the CDR3: TGCGCCAGCACCTCGAGTAGCGGGCAGCCCCATGAGCAGTTCTTC. The full variable domain, its missing parts supplied by reference TRBV5-1 and TRBJ2-1, is KAGVTQTPRYLIKTRGQQVTLSCSPISGHRSVSWYQQTPGQGLQFLFEYFSETQRNKGNFPGRFSGRQFSNSRSEMNVSTLELGDSALYLCASTSSSGQPHEQFFGPGTRLTVL.

This clonotype was counted at least ten times. The gene calls are TRBV5-1 and TRBJ2-1, with TRBD2 matching 14 bases. The CDR3 consists of 17 residues. V shed 0 bases and J 1 base; nucleotides not matched to a gene: 0. Germline V gene lookup returns CDR1 SGHRS and CDR2 YFSETQ. In nucleotides, the CDR3 is TGCGCCAGCAGCTTGGGACTAGCGGGGGGGTCCTACAATGAGCAGTTCTTC. It specifies CASSLGLAGGSYNEQFF.

This clonotype was picked up many times. The gene calls are TRBV4-1 and TRBJ2-2, with no clear D. Germline V gene lookup returns CDR1 MGHRA and CDR2 YSYEKL. The CDR3 runs 15 residues. V lost 1 base to trimming and J lost 4 bases, with 10 bases between them. CDR3: CASSQASYSTGELFF. In DNA form, the CDR3 reads TGCGCCAGCAGCCAAGCCTCGTACAGCACCGGGGAGCTGTTTTTT.

This clonotype occurred many times. The gene calls are TRBV12-3 or TRBV12-4 and TRBJ2-1, with TRBD2 matching over 13 bases. The J segment lost 6 bases and the V segment lost 5 bases, leaving 7 bases of the junction unmatched. CDR3 length: 16 residues. CDR3 sequence (DNA): TGTGCCAGCAGTCTCTCTACTAGCGGGAGGGGCAATGAGCAGTTCTTC. Translation: CASSLSTSGRGNEQFF.

This clonotype was detected only a few times. The rearrangement joins TRBV4-1 to TRBJ2-3; no definite D call. V was pared by 0 bases and J by 0 bases, with 10 bases between. Germline V gene data show CDR1 as MGHRA and CDR2 as YSYEKL. The CDR3 spans 16 residues. CDR3 in amino acids: CASSQEARGSTDTQYF. The CDR3 DNA reads TGCGCCAGCAGCCAAGAGGCACGCGGAAGCACAGATACGCAGTATTTT.

This clonotype was seen at least ten times. V gene TRBV2 combines with J gene TRBJ2-3, with 10 bases identical to TRBD2. V lost 10 bases to trimming and J lost 5 bases; unmatched junction nucleotides: 6. CDR3 length: 13 residues. Per germline, CDR1 SNHLY and CDR2 FYNNEI. CDR3 residues: CANSGGAKDTQYF. In nucleotides, the CDR3 is TGTGCCAACAGCGGGGGGGCCAAAGATACGCAGTATTTT.

This clonotype came up many times. The rearrangement joins TRBV10-3 to TRBJ2-1; D not certain. This CDR3 region has 10 residues. Germline values: CDR1 ENHRY, CDR2 SYGVKD. Trimming left V 6 bases short and J 7 bases short, with 4 bases between. The CDR3 here is CAIRGNEQFF. The CDR3 coding sequence is TGTGCCATCAGGGGTAATGAGCAGTTCTTC.

This clonotype was recorded at least ten times. The J gene is TRBJ2-1, the V gene TRBV7-3, with D maybe TRBD2 (5 bases). Germline assignment: CDR1 SGHTA and CDR2 FQGTGA. V was clipped by 2 bases and J by 1 base, with 12 bases between them. The CDR3 sequence is 16 residues long. In DNA form, the CDR3 reads TGTGCCAGCAGCTTACTCAGCGGAATTTCCTACAATGAGCAGTTCTTC. Its protein is CASSLLSGISYNEQFF.

This clonotype was recorded at least ten times. CDR3 amino acids: CASSFAGLAGVETQYF. For the CDR3, the DNA is TGTGCCAGCAGTTTTGCGGGACTAGCGGGAGTAGAGACCCAGTACTTC. This rearrangement joins TRBV11-3 to TRBJ2-5; 14 bases agree with TRBD2. The CDR3 is 16 residues long. Germline assignment: CDR1 SGHNT and CDR2 YENEEA. Germline trimming cut 6 bases from V and 4 bases from J; bases unmatched to any gene: 7.

In its sample, this clonotype was seen many times. The chain employs TRBV3-1 and TRBJ1-1, with 7 bases lining up with TRBD1. The V gene's germline CDR1 is LGHDT and CDR2 YNNKEL (reference sequence). V shed 4 bases and J 2 bases; nucleotides not matched to a gene: 4. The CDR3 runs to 14 residues. The CDR3 DNA reads TGTGCCAGCAGCCCTCGGGACAGCAACACTGAAGCTTTCTTT. Its protein product is CASSPRDSNTEAFF.

This clonotype has ten or more counts. The chain couples TRBV24-1 to TRBJ1-5; possible D gene TRBD1, 6 bases. Trimming cost V 5 bases and J 8 bases, with 12 bases left between them. This CDR3 has 13 residues. Germline CDR1 reads KGHDR; CDR2 reads SFDVKD. In DNA, the CDR3 is TGTGCCACCAGTGCTCCCTCAGGGGAGCCCCAGCATTTT. Amino acid sequence: CATSAPSGEPQHF.

This chain uses TRBV6-1 with TRBJ2-1, with 9 bases matching TRBD1. Trimming cost V 4 bases and J 9 bases; bases outside gene matches: 7. There are 14 residues in the CDR3. Germline V gene sequence: CDR1 MNHNS, CDR2 SASEGT. This CDR3 is CASSGTGDTGEQFF. The CDR3 DNA reads TGTGCCAGCAGTGGGACAGGGGATACGGGTGAGCAGTTCTTC.

The gene calls are TRBV30 and TRBJ2-6; 9 bases are shared with TRBD2. Per germline, CDR1 GTSNPN and CDR2 SVGIG (reference sequence). Trimming at V came to 3 bases and at J to 3 bases, leaving 9 bases not matched to a gene. The CDR3 consists of 17 residues. The CDR3 DNA is TGTGCCTGGAGATCCGCGGGAGGGTTAGGTGGGGCCAACGTCCTGACTTTC. Translated, it gives CAWRSAGGLGGANVLTF. The full variable domain, rest sourced from reference TRBV30 and TRBJ2-6, is SQTIHQWPATLVQPVGSPLSLECTVEGTSNPNLYWYRQAAGRGLQLLFYSVGIGQISSEVPQNLSASRPQDRQFILSSKKLLLSDSGFYLCAWRSAGGLGGANVLTFGAGSRLTVL.

In its sample, this clonotype was seen a few times. CDR3 sequence reads: CASSFRDEGNTIYF. The CDR3 coding sequence is TGTGCCAGCAGCTTCAGGGACGAGGGAAACACCATATATTTT. The rearrangement uses TRBV7-6 and TRBJ1-3, with D possibly TRBD1 on 5 matching bases. Between the trimmed V and J ends, which lost 3 bases and 4 bases, there was a span of 10 bases. Per the germline V gene, CDR1 is SGHVS and CDR2 is FNYEAQ. The CDR3 is 14 amino acids.

This clonotype was recorded many times. The V gene is TRBV3-1, the J gene TRBJ2-7, with D maybe TRBD2 (7 bases). Between the trimmed V and J ends, which lost 1 base and 3 bases, there was a span of 10 bases. Germline V gives CDR1 LGHDT, CDR2 YNNKEL (reference sequence). The CDR3 runs 14 residues. CDR3 sequence: CASSQGGGLYEQYF. CDR3 DNA: TGTGCCAGCAGCCAAGGGGGGGGCCTCTACGAGCAGTACTTC.

This clonotype was recorded many times. The V and J genes are TRBV20-1 and TRBJ1-1, with 8 bases that match TRBD1. This CDR3 is built from 12 residues. V shed 3 bases and J 5 bases; nucleotides not matched to a gene: 2. Germline lookup yields CDR1 DFQATT and CDR2 SNEGSKA (reference sequence). The DNA for the CDR3 is TGCAGTGCTAGGGACAGGGAAACTGAAGCTTTCTTT. It yields the protein CSARDRETEAFF.

The sample holds a few counts of this clonotype. This may come from a read error, since a much larger clone is one base off. The V call is TRBV6-1, the J call TRBJ1-5; tentative D call: TRBD1 (5 bases). The CDR3 is 14 amino acids. The V end was cut by 2 bases, the J end by 3 bases, with 8 bases between. Germline V gene lookup returns CDR1 MNHNS and CDR2 SASEGT. The CDR3 region has the DNA TGTGCCAGCAGTGAATCGGGACCCAATCAGCCCCAGCATTTT. Encoded protein: CASSESGPNQPQHF.

Only a few counts were recorded for this clonotype. One end of the junction is discordant with germline, which a read error may explain. J is TRBJ2-1 and V is TRBV7-9, with 12 bases identical to TRBD2. Germline lookup yields CDR1 SEHNR and CDR2 FQNEAQ (reference sequence). The CDR3 has 17 amino acids. In DNA, the CDR3 is TGTGCCAGCAGCCTAGCGGGAGGGCCCCTCTCCTACAATGAGCAGTTCTTC. This gives the protein CASSLAGGPLSYNEQFF.

Only a few counts were recorded for this clonotype. The gene calls are TRBV3-1 and TRBJ2-6, with D perhaps matching TRBD1 (5 bases). The CDR3 sequence is 18 residues long. CDR1 and CDR2 from the germline V gene are LGHDT and YNNKEL (reference sequence). Trimming pared 1 base from V and 0 bases from J, leaving 13 bases between. The CDR3 sequence is CASSQGNRYSSGANVLTF. The CDR3 coding sequence is TGTGCCAGCAGCCAAGGTAACAGGTACTCCTCTGGGGCCAACGTCCTGACTTTC.

This clonotype was observed a few times. The chain recombines TRBV6-2 or TRBV6-3 with TRBJ1-6; D not resolved. Germline V gives CDR1 MNHEY, CDR2 SVGEGT. Between the trimmed V and J ends, which lost 7 bases and 2 bases, there was a span of 12 bases. The length of the CDR3 is 15 residues. CDR3 bases: TGTGCCAGCAAGAGGAGGGAAACCTATAATTCACCCCTCCACTTT. Its translation is CASKRRETYNSPLHF.

On this clonotype itself: This may come from a read error, since a much larger clone is one base off. V gene TRBV28 combines with J gene TRBJ1-3; D remains unclear. From germline, CDR1 is MDHEN and CDR2 SYDVKM. CDR3 size: 12 residues. CDR3 coding DNA: TGTGCCAGCAGTTGGCGGAGGAACACCGTATATTTT. The encoded protein is CASSWRRNTVYF.

This clonotype showed up many times. The chain couples TRBV20-1 to TRBJ2-7, with unresolved D. The CDR3 sequence is 14 residues long. V shed 3 bases and J shed 2 bases, with 14 bases lying between them. Germline V lookup: CDR1 DFQATT, CDR2 SNEGSKA (reference sequence). The CDR3 sequence is CSARPPRVPYEQYF. In DNA form, the CDR3 reads TGCAGTGCTAGGCCCCCCCGGGTTCCCTACGAGCAGTACTTC.

The chain employs TRBV28 and TRBJ2-5; 9 positions agree with TRBD1. The CDR3 runs 16 residues. The V gene end was trimmed by 4 bases and the J gene end by 3 bases; junction bases not matched to a gene: 9. The V gene's germline CDR1 is MDHEN and CDR2 SYDVKM. The CDR3 here is CASSWGDRELEETQYF. In nucleotides, the CDR3 is TGTGCCAGCAGTTGGGGGGACAGGGAATTGGAAGAGACCCAGTACTTC.

The V gene is TRBV6-1, the J gene TRBJ1-2; D uncertain. CDR1 and CDR2 from the germline V gene are MNHNS and SASEGT. The CDR3 contains 13 residues. V was trimmed by 1 base and J by 6 bases, leaving 9 bases between them. The CDR3 spells CASSEVGYHGYTF. The CDR3 DNA follows: TGTGCCAGCAGTGAAGTTGGTTACCATGGCTACACCTTC.

The chain recombines TRBV20-1 with TRBJ2-5; weak D call: TRBD1 (6 bases). V lost 0 bases to trimming and J lost 5 bases, with 10 bases between them. The CDR3 contains 13 residues. Per germline, CDR1 DFQATT and CDR2 SNEGSKA (reference sequence). CDR3 nucleotides: TGCAGTGCTAGAGAGGCCAGGGGCGAGACCCAGTACTTC. Protein product: CSAREARGETQYF.